The entry that follows covers one T cell receptor (beta chain) sequence. No antigen is known for it. The data were obtained in a study of OX40 agonist ivuxolimab in advanced cancers. Study summary: The dose-escalation group included hepatocellular carcinoma, melanoma, renal cell carcinoma and head and neck cancer. Two patients with cutaneous melanoma and one with hepatocellular carcinoma, three in total, showed partial responses. The study's findings and limits: Doses of 0.1 to 3.0 mg/kg were accompanied by clonal expansion of CD4+ and CD8+ blood T cells by week 6.

Patients were ruled out by autoimmune disease history or systemic immunosuppression. The CDR3 extends over 17 amino acids. V dropped 5 bases and J dropped 3 bases, with 22 bases sitting between them. Looked up from germline, CDR1 is SGHDN and CDR2 is FVKESK. The table came from immunoSEQ multiplex PCR; TCRdb's copy has only in-frame clones and leaves some out. The table shows some 80,000 clones, with nearly 90% occurring only once. The V and J genes are TRBV14 and TRBJ1-1; TRBD1 is a possible D gene (6 bases). The clonotype was recovered from an adult with an advanced solid tumor such as melanoma, head and neck, liver or kidney cancer. The sample here was CD4+ or CD8+ T cells sorted from blood, taken in a trial of the OX40 agonist ivuxolimab. The CDR3 region is CASSSRPTGKRDTEAFF. The CDR3 coding sequence is TGTGCCAGCAGCAGCCGACCAACAGGGAAACGAGACACTGAAGCTTTCTTT. The full variable domain, rest sourced from reference TRBV14 and TRBJ1-1, is EAGVTQFPSHSVIEKGQTVTLRCDPISGHDNLYWYRRVMGKEIKFLLHFVKESKQDESGMPNNRFLAERTGGTYSTLKVQPAELEDSGVYFCASSSRPTGKRDTEAFFGQGTRLTVV.